This TCR beta chain was documented in a study of shared clonotypes between healthy human individuals. Study results and caveats: With few donors, the genetic and exposure-history diversity represented was limited.

This table comes from immunoSEQ multiplex PCR, and its TCRdb copy is limited to in-frame clones, with some not included. The table lists about 2.4 million clones, over 85% of them singletons. Concerning this clone itself: The antigen remains undetermined.

The ends lost 0 bases at V and 3 bases at J; junction bases unmatched: 5. Germline values: CDR1 SGHRS, CDR2 YFSETQ. The CDR3 is 16 residues long. The chain carries TRBV5-1 and TRBJ2-3; TRBD2 agrees at 9 bases. Sample: naive CD4+ T cells from PBMCs. The sample's subset: CD45RA+ positively selected. The source is a man aged 18 to 29 in good health. Some clones in this sample may be carry-over from other donors' samples. The CDR3 loop is CASSLGSLAGTDTQYF. In DNA, the CDR3 is TGCGCCAGCAGCTTGGGCAGCCTAGCGGGAACAGATACGCAGTATTTT.